This T cell receptor beta chain was identified in a study of T cells expressing NK-cell markers. In the study overall: The TCR beta repertoires were obtained from sorted CD3+CD56+NKG2C+, CD3+CD56+NKG2C- and CD3+CD56-NKG2C+ T cells.

Germline CDR1 and CDR2: KGHDR and SFDVKD. This CDR3 region has 15 residues. Points on this clonotype: The antigen remains undetermined.

General study results and limits: Dominance of the CD3+CD56-NKG2C+ fraction by these clonotypes also held in several donors.

With UMIs, 5'RACE template switching was used to make TCR beta cDNA. TCRdb reprocessed the 5' RACE reads, keeping one entry per CDR3 protein, no DNA. Its table records approximately 440,000 distinct CDR3 sequences. Sequenced: blood T cells: a sorted CD56 or NKG2C T cell subset, CD4+ or CD8+ T cells, or bulk PBMC T cells (not recorded which). The sequence was collected from a woman in her 50s in good health. V is TRBV24-1 and J is TRBJ2-1; TCRdb gives TRBD2 as the D gene, but with no DNA this cannot be confirmed. CDR3 loop: CATSDKGGGYNEQFF.